This TCR beta chain is from a study of control samples from healthy donors and cancer patients. This table comes from immunoSEQ multiplex PCR, and its TCRdb copy is limited to in-frame clones, with some not included. The table records 55,000 to 70,000 clones, around 90% of them present only once. The CDR3 sequence is 14 residues long. CDR1 is SGHTA and CDR2 is FQGNSA in the germline V gene. The J segment lost 2 bases and the V segment lost 5 bases, leaving 5 bases of the junction unmatched. Sequencing was done on a sample of PBMCs. This receptor was identified in a man aged 55 to 69 with colorectal cancer. This rearrangement joins TRBV7-2 to TRBJ2-5, with 7 bases identical to TRBD2. CDR3 nucleotides: TGTGCCAGCAGCATTGGGACTATACAAGAGACCCAGTACTTC. It is translated as CASSIGTIQETQYF.